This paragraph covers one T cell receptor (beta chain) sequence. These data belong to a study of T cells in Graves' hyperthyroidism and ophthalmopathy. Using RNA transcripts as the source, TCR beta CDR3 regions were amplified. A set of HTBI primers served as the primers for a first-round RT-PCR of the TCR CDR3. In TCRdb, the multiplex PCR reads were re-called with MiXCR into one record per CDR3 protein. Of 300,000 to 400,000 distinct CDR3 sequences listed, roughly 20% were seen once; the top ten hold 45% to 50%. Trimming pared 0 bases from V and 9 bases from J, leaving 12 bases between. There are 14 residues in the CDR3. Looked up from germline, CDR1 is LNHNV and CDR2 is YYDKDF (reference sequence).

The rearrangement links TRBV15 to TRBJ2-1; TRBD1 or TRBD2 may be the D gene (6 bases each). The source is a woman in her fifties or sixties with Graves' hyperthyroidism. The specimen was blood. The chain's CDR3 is CATSRDTGAFEQFF. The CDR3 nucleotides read TGTGCCACCAGCAGAGATACGGGGGCGTTTGAGCAGTTCTTC.